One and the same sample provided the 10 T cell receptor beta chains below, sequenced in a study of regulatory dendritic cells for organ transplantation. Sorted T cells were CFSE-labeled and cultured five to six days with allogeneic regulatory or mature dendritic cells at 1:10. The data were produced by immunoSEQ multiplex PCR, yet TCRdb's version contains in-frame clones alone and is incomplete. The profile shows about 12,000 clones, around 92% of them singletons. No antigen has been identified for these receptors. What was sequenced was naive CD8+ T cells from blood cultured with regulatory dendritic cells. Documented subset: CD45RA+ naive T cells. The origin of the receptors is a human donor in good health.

CDR3 sequence reads: CASSLAAGTGISGWEKLFF. CDR3 nucleotides: TGTGCCAGCAGCTTAGCGGCCGGGACAGGGATCAGTGGGTGGGAAAAACTGTTTTTT. The chain recombines TRBV7-2 with TRBJ1-4; 9 nucleotides line up with TRBD1. CDR3 length: 19 amino acids. The germline CDR1 and CDR2 sequences are SGHTA and FQGNSA. The V and J ends lost 0 bases and 8 bases, in that order; junction bases with no gene match: 16.

The CDR3 coding sequence is TGCGCCAGCAGCGGGCGGACAGCGGGCGGCAGGGAGCTGTTTTTT. Translating gives CASSGRTAGGRELFF. This sequence joins TRBV4-1 and TRBJ2-2, with D tentatively TRBD1 or TRBD2 (6 bases each). Trimming stripped 5 bases from V and 9 bases from J, with 19 bases between. The length of the CDR3 is 15 residues. Germline assignment: CDR1 MGHRA and CDR2 YSYEKL.

The CDR3 here is CASSDANEWGPDTQYF. In DNA form, the CDR3 reads TGTGCCAGCAGTGATGCTAACGAGTGGGGCCCAGATACGCAGTATTTT. The chain employs TRBV2 and TRBJ2-3, with D possibly being TRBD1 (5 bases). This CDR3 region has 16 residues. V lost 3 bases and J 4 bases, leaving 17 bases between the germline ends. Germline assignment: CDR1 SNHLY and CDR2 FYNNEI.

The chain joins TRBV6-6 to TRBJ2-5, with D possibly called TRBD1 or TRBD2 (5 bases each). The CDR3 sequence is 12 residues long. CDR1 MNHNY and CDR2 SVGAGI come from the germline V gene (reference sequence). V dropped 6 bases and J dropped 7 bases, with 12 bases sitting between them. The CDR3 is CASSHNGGTQYF. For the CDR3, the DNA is TGTGCCAGCAGCCACAATGGGGGGACCCAGTACTTC.

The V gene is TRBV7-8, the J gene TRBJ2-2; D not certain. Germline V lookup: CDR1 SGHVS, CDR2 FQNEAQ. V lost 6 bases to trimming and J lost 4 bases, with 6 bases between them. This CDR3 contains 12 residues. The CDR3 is CASRVVTGELFF. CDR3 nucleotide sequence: TGTGCCAGCAGGGTTGTCACCGGGGAGCTGTTTTTT. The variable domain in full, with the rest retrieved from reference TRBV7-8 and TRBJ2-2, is GAGVSQSPRYKVAKRGQDVALRCDPISGHVSLFWYQQALGQGPEFLTYFQNEAQLDKSGLPSDRFFAERPEGSVSTLKIQRTQQEDSAVYLCASRVVTGELFFGEGSRLTVL.

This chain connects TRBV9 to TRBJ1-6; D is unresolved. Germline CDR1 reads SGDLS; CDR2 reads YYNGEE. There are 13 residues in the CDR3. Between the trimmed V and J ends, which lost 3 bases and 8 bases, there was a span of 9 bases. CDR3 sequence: CASSAAKYSPLHF. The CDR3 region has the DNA TGTGCCAGCAGCGCAGCTAAATATTCACCCCTCCACTTT. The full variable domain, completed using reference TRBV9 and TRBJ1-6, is DSGVTQTPKHLITATGQRVTLRCSPRSGDLSVYWYQQSLDQGLQFLIQYYNGEERAKGNILERFSAQQFPDLHSELNLSSLELGDSALYFCASSAAKYSPLHFGNGTRLTVT.

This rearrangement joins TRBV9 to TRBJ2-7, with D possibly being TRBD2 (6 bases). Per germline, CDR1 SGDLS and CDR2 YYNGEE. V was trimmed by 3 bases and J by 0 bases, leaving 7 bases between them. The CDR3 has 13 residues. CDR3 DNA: TGTGCCAGCAGCGGTAGCGGCTCCTACGAGCAGTACTTC. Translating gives CASSGSGSYEQYF.

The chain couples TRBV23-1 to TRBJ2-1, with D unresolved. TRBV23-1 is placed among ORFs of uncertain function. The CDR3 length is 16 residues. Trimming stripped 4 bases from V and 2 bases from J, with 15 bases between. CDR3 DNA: TGCGCCAGCAGTCTCGTGGTTTTCTTAGCCTACAATGAGCAGTTCTTC. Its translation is CASSLVVFLAYNEQFF.

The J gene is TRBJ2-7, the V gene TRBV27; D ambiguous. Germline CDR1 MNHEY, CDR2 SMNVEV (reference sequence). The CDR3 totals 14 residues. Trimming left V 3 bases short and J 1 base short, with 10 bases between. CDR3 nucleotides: TGTGCCAGCAGTTTGGCAGGCCTTTCCTACGAGCAGTACTTC. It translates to CASSLAGLSYEQYF.

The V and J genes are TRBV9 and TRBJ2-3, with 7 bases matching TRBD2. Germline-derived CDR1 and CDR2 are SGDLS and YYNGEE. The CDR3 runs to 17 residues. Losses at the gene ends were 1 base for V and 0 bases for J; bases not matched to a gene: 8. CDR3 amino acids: CASSVSGAGTSTDTQYF. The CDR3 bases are TGTGCCAGCAGCGTAAGCGGGGCGGGGACCAGCACAGATACGCAGTATTTT.